One T cell receptor beta chain is described in this entry. Its antigen is still unknown. This sample also contains other DNA sequences that code for the same CDR3. Sorted-subset replicate PCRs used 200 ng of genomic DNA. This amount corresponded to 25,000 to 30,000 T cell genomes. Generated by immunoSEQ multiplex PCR, the TCRdb table keeps only in-frame clones and is missing some. The sample shows 2 million to 2.5 million clones, around 92% of them seen only once. V lost 3 bases to trimming and J lost 0 bases, with 6 bases between them. CDR1 is SQVTM, CDR2 ANQGSEA, per germline. This CDR3 has 13 amino acids. This sample is drawn from a study of shared clonotypes between healthy human individuals. About the study: Donors were a couple of women and three men aged 18 to 49. Per donor, CD8 memory used one plate, CD8 naive used two, CD4 memory used three and CD4 naive used three.

The study, taken as a whole, reports: Naive CD4 clonotype sharing across a handful of donors was around 5%.

The chain recombines TRBV29-1 with TRBJ2-4; D remains ambiguous. The source is a man aged 18 to 29 in good health. Some clones in this sample may be carry-over from other donors' samples. The sequenced sample was naive CD4+ T cells from PBMCs. The sample's subset: CD45RA+ positively selected. CDR3 DNA sequence: TGCAGCGTTGAGGGCGTAGCCAAAAACATTCAGTACTTC. Its protein product is CSVEGVAKNIQYF.